This TCR beta chain came from a study of cytomegalovirus exposure and HLA in healthy donors. Study-level findings and limits: The records held CMV serostatus as the only immune exposure information.

PCR amplification relied on 60 Vbeta primers (plus 13 Jbeta primers). Measured with immunoSEQ multiplex PCR; TCRdb has only the in-frame clones, and not every one. The sample has about 170,000 clones. As for this clone: The antigen is undetermined.

The V end was cut by 8 bases, the J end by 3 bases, with 9 bases between. This CDR3 is built from 12 residues. The germline V gene has CDR1 SGHTA and CDR2 FQGTGA. Source material: PBMCs. J is TRBJ2-3 and V is TRBV7-3, with unresolved D. The TCR was taken from a woman aged 60-70 years in good health and CMV-seronegative. The DNA for the CDR3 is TGTGCCAGCGGGCACAGAACAGATACGCAGTATTTT. Its translation is CASGHRTDTQYF.